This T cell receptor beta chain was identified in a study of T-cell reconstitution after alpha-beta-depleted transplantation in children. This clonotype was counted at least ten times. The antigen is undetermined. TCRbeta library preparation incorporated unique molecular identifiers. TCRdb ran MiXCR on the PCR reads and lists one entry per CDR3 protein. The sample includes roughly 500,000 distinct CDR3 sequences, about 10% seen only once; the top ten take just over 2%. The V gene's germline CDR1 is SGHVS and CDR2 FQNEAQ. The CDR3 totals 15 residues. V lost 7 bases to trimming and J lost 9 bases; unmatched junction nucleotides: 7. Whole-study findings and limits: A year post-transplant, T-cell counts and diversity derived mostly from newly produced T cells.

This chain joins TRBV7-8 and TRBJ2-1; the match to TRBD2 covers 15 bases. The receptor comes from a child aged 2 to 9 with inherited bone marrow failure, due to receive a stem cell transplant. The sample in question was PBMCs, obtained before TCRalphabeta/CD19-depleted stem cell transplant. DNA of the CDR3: TGTGCCAGCATCGCCCGGGGACTAGCGGGAGGTGAGCAGTTCTTC. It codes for CASIARGLAGGEQFF. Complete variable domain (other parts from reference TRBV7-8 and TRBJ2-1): GAGVSQSPRYKVAKRGQDVALRCDPISGHVSLFWYQQALGQGPEFLTYFQNEAQLDKSGLPSDRFFAERPEGSVSTLKIQRTQQEDSAVYLCASIARGLAGGEQFFGPGTRLTVL.